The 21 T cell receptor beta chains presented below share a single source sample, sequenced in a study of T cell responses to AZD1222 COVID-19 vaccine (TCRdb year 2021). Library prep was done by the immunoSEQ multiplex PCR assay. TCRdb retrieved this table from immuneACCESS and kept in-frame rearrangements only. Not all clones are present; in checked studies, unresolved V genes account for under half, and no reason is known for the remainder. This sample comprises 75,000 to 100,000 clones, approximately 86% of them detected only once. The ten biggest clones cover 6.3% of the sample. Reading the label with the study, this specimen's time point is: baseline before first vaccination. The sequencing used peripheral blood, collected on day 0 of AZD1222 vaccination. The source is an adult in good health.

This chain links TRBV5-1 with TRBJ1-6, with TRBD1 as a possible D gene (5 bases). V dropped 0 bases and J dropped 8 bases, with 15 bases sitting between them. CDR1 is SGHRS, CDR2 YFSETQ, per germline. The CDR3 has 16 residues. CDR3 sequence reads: CASSLGSGQGHSPLHF. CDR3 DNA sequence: TGCGCCAGCAGCTTGGGATCTGGGCAGGGACATTCACCCCTCCACTTT.

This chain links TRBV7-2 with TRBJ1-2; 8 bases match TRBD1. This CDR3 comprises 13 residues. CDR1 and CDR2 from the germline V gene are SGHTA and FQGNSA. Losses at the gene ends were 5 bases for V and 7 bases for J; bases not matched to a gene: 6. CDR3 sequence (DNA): TGTGCCAGCAGCCCTCAGGGGGCCTCTGGCTACACCTTC. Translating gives CASSPQGASGYTF.

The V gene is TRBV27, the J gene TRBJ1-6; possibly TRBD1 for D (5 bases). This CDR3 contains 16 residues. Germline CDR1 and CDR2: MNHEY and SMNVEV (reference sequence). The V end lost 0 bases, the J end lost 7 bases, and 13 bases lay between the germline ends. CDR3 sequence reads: CASSLSFAGLNSPLHF. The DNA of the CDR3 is TGTGCCAGCAGTTTATCGTTTGCAGGGTTGAATTCACCCCTCCACTTT.

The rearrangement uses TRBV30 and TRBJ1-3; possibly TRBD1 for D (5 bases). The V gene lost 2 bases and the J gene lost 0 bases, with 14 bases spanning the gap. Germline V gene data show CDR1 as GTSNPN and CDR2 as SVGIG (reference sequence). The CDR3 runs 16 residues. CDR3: CAWSPGLLLSGNTIYF. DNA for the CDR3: TGTGCCTGGAGTCCGGGACTCCTTCTCTCTGGAAACACCATATATTTT.

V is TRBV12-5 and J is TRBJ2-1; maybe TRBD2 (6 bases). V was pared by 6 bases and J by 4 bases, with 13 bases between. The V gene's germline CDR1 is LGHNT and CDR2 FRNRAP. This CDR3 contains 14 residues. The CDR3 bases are TGTGCTAGTGGCCCCGGGACTTCTTACAATGAGCAGTTCTTC. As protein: CASGPGTSYNEQFF.

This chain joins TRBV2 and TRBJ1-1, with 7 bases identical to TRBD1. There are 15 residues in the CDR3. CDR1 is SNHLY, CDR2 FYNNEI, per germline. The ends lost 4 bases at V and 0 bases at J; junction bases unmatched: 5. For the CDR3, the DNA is TGTGCCAGCAGTGGATCAGGGACAGTGAACACTGAAGCTTTCTTT. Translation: CASSGSGTVNTEAFF.

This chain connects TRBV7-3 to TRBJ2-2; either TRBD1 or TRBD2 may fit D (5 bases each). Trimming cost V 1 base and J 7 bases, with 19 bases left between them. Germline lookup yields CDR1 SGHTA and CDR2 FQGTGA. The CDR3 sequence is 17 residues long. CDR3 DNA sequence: TGTGCCAGCAGCTTAAGCTTTGCCGGGGCCCAGGGCGGGGAGCTGTTTTTT. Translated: CASSLSFAGAQGGELFF.

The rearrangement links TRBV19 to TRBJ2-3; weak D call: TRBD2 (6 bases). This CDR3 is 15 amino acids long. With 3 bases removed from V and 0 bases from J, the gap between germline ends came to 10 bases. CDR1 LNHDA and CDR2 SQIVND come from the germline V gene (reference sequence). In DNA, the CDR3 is TGTGCCAGTAGTATCCTAGCGACAAGCACAGATACGCAGTATTTT. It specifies CASSILATSTDTQYF.

In nucleotides, the CDR3 is TGTGCCAGCAGCCCGGGACACCCGAACACTGAAGCTTTCTTT. Translated: CASSPGHPNTEAFF. The chain couples TRBV5-6 to TRBJ1-1; perhaps TRBD1 as D (6 bases). CDR3 length equals 14 residues. Germline V CDR1 and CDR2: SGHDT, YYEEEE. Trimming took 4 bases from V and 1 from J, leaving 11 bases between them.

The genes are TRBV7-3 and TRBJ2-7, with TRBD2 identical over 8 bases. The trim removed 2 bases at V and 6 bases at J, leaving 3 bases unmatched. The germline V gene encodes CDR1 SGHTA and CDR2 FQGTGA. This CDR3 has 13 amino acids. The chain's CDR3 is CASSLAGGVEQYF. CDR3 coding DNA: TGTGCCAGCAGCTTAGCGGGAGGCGTCGAGCAGTACTTC.

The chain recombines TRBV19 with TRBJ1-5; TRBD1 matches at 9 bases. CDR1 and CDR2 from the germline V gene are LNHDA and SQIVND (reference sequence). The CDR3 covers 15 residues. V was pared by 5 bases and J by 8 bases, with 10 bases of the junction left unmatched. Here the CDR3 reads CASSRTQGAREPQHF. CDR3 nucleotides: TGTGCCAGTAGTCGCACACAGGGGGCGAGGGAGCCCCAGCATTTT. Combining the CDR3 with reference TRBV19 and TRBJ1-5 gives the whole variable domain DGGITQSPKYLFRKEGQNVTLSCEQNLNHDAMYWYRQDPGQGLRLIYYSQIVNDFQKGDIAEGYSVSREKKESFPLTVTSAQKNPTAFYLCASSRTQGAREPQHFGDGTRLSIL.

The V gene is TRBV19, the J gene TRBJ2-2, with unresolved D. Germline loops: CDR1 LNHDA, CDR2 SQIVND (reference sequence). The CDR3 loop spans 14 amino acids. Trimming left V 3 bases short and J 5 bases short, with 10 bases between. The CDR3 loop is CASSIFQTTGELFF. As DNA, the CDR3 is TGTGCCAGTAGTATTTTCCAGACTACCGGGGAGCTGTTTTTT.

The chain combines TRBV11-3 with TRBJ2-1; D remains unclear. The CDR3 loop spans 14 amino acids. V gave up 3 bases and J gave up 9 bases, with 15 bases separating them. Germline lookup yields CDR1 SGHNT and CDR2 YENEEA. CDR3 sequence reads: CASSFGPGQGEQFF. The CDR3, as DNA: TGTGCCAGCAGCTTTGGGCCGGGTCAAGGTGAGCAGTTCTTC. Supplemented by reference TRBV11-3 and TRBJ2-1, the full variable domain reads EAGVVQSPRYKIIEKKQPVAFWCNPISGHNTLYWYLQNLGQGPELLIRYENEEAVDDSQLPKDRFSAERLKGVDSTLKIQPAELGDSAVYLCASSFGPGQGEQFFGPGTRLTVL.

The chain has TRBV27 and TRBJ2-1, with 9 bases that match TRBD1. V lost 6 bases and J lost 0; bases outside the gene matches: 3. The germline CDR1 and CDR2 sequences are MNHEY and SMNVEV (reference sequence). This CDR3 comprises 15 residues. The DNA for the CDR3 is TGTGCCAGCAGAAAACAGGGGGCCTCCTACAATGAGCAGTTCTTC. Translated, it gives CASRKQGASYNEQFF.

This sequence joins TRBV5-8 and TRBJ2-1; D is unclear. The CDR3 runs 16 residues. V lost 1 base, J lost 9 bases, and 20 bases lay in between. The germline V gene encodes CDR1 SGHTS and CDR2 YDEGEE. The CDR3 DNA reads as TGTGCCAGCAGCTTGTCCTGGGTCCCCGACTCTGCTGAGCAGTTCTTC. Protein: CASSLSWVPDSAEQFF.

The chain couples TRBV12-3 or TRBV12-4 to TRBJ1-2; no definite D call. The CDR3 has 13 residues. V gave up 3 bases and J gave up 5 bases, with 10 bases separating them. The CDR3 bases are TGTGCCAGCAGTTTGGTAGGATGGTATGGCTACACCTTC. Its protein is CASSLVGWYGYTF.

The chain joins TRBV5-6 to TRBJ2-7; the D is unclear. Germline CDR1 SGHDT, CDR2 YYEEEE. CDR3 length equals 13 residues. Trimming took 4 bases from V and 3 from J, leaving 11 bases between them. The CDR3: CASSRSELYEQYF. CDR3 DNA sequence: TGTGCCAGCAGCCGAAGCGAACTCTACGAGCAGTACTTC.

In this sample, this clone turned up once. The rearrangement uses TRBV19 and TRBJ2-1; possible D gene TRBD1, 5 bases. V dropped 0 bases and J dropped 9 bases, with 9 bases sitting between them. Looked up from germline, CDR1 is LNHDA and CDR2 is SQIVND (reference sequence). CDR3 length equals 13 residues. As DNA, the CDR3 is TGTGCCAGTAGTATAGACAGGGATAGTGAGCAGTTCTTC. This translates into CASSIDRDSEQFF.

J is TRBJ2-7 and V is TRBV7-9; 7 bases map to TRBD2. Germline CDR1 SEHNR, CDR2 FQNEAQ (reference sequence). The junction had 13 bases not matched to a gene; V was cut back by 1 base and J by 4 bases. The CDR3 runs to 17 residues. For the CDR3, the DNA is TGTGCCAGCAGCTTAGGCTCCCGGCTCAGGCGGGAGTACGAGCAGTACTTC. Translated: CASSLGSRLRREYEQYF.

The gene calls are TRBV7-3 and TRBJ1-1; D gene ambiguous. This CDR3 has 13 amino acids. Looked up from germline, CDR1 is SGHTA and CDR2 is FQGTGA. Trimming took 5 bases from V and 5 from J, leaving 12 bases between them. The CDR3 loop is CASSPGPRTEAFF. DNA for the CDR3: TGTGCCAGCAGCCCAGGACCTCGTACTGAAGCTTTCTTT.

The CDR3 reads CASSPTGQGRETQYF. The DNA for the CDR3 is TGTGCCAGCAGTCCAACAGGACAGGGGAGGGAGACCCAGTACTTC. The rearrangement links TRBV25-1 to TRBJ2-5, with 9 bases fitting TRBD1. Trimming took 5 bases from V and 5 from J; bases not matched to a gene: 9. Germline V gene sequence: CDR1 MGHDK, CDR2 SYGVNS. The CDR3 loop spans 15 amino acids. Combining the CDR3 with reference TRBV25-1 and TRBJ2-5 gives the whole variable domain EADIYQTPRYLVIGTGKKITLECSQTMGHDKMYWYQQDPGMELHLIHYSYGVNSTEKGDLSSESTVSRIRTEHFPLTLESARPSHTSQYLCASSPTGQGRETQYFGPGTRLLVL.